Sequencing of this T cell receptor (beta chain) was carried out in a study of blood T cells in healthy people across ages. A second PCR, run for about 7 to 12 cycles, used a sample-barcoded 5' primer plus a J-beta primer mix. TCRdb recomputed calls from the 5' RACE reads with MiXCR, one row per CDR3 protein. The sample lists about 640,000 distinct CDR3 sequences, 58% occurring once. This CDR3 region has 15 residues. CDR1 is SNHLY and CDR2 is FYNNEI in the germline V gene. The germline V and J ends were trimmed by 5 bases and 3 bases, with 17 bases remaining between them. The chain employs TRBV2 and TRBJ2-7; D might be TRBD2 (5 bases). The receptor comes from a man aged 60 to 75 in good health. The specimen was blood. The CDR3 DNA reads as TGTGCCAGCAGTACAAAAGGTGCGGGCAGCTACGAGCAGTACTTC. Translated: CASSTKGAGSYEQYF.